Listed here are 23 T cell receptor beta chains from one sample, sequenced in a study of Ad26.COV2.S vaccination and SARS-CoV-2 variants. TCRdb's table, derived via immunoSEQ multiplex PCR, lists solely in-frame clones and lacks some. The repertoire includes 350,000 to 400,000 clones, approximately 90% of them detected once, and under 2% sits in the top ten. Treatment reported: about 20 received Ad26.COV2.S at low or high dose, single or two shots; 5 received placebo; per-sample allocation not given. Day 63 following the first vaccine or placebo injection was when the samples were taken. Sequenced here: peripheral blood, sampled in a trial of Ad26.COV2.S vaccine versus placebo. These receptor sequences come from a person aged 18-60 years who received the Ad26.COV2.S COVID-19 vaccine or a placebo.

The chain is built from TRBV12-5 and TRBJ1-1; D gene ambiguous. The CDR3 runs to 11 residues. Germline V gene data show CDR1 as LGHNT and CDR2 as FRNRAP. V dropped 3 bases and J dropped 9 bases, with 8 bases sitting between them. The DNA of the CDR3 is TGTGCTAGTGGTTTTGGAGGTAAAGCTTTCTTT. It translates to CASGFGGKAFF.

The rearrangement links TRBV7-2 to TRBJ1-3; TRBD1 is a possible D gene (6 bases). This CDR3 contains 14 residues. Between the trimmed V and J ends, which lost 4 bases and 4 bases, there was a span of 11 bases. Germline lookup yields CDR1 SGHTA and CDR2 FQGNSA. Here the CDR3 reads CASSSVGGGNTIYF. In DNA, the CDR3 is TGTGCCAGCAGCTCCGTAGGGGGAGGAAACACCATATATTTT.

The chain recombines TRBV5-1 with TRBJ2-2; the D is unclear. The CDR3 extends over 16 amino acids. Germline lookup yields CDR1 SGHRS and CDR2 YFSETQ. V was cut by 0 bases and J by 2 bases, with 11 bases left in between. DNA of the CDR3: TGCGCCAGCAGCTTGGGATCGTGGGGTAACACCGGGGAGCTGTTTTTT. It encodes CASSLGSWGNTGELFF.

The chain combines TRBV29-1 with TRBJ1-3; D call uncertain. The CDR3 extends over 13 amino acids. V was cut by 4 bases and J by 0 bases, with 7 bases left in between. Germline V gene data show CDR1 as SQVTM and CDR2 as ANQGSEA. DNA of the CDR3: TGCAGCGTTGGAATCGGCTCTGGAAACACCATATATTTT. Its protein product is CSVGIGSGNTIYF.

This clone is a singleton in its sample. The CDR3: CASSSGVVSGEQYF. The DNA for the CDR3 is TGTGCCAGCAGCTCAGGGGTTGTTTCTGGGGAGCAGTACTTC. The rearrangement uses TRBV11-3 and TRBJ2-7; the D gene is possibly TRBD1 (6 bases). Trimming took 4 bases from V and 7 from J, leaving 17 bases between them. Germline CDR1 is SGHNT and CDR2 is YENEEA. CDR3 size: 14 residues.

This rearrangement joins TRBV10-3 to TRBJ1-1, with D possibly being TRBD1 (5 bases). CDR3 length: 14 residues. Trimming cost V 3 bases and J 3 bases, with 11 bases left between them. Germline V gene data show CDR1 as ENHRY and CDR2 as SYGVKD. The CDR3 DNA reads TGTGCCATCAGTGACTTGGGACGGGACACTGAAGCTTTCTTT. It codes for CAISDLGRDTEAFF.

V usage is TRBV19 and J usage is TRBJ1-4, with 9 positions matching TRBD1. J lost 7 bases, V lost 4 bases, and 7 bases had no gene match. Germline CDR1 LNHDA, CDR2 SQIVND (reference sequence). The CDR3 has 15 amino acids. Written as DNA, the CDR3 is TGTGCCAGTAGTACGAGGACAGGGGTGGCTGAAAAACTGTTTTTT. This translates into CASSTRTGVAEKLFF.

V gene TRBV5-4 combines with J gene TRBJ2-7; TRBD2 aligns across 7 bases. This CDR3 region has 15 residues. V trimming: 4 bases; J trimming: 2 bases; junction bases outside the gene matches: 9. In germline, CDR1 is SGHNT, CDR2 YYREEE (reference sequence). This CDR3 reads CASSRSSGSTYEQYF. The CDR3 bases are TGTGCCAGCAGCCGTTCTAGCGGAAGCACCTACGAGCAGTACTTC.

This chain connects TRBV2 to TRBJ2-7, with 11 bases identical to TRBD1. With 6 bases clipped from V and 4 bases from J, the junction kept 5 bases outside the gene matches. CDR1 SNHLY and CDR2 FYNNEI come from the germline V gene. The CDR3 loop spans 14 amino acids. CDR3 DNA sequence: TGTGCCAGCAGCGTGGACAGGGGGCGGTACGAGCAGTACTTC. The encoded protein is CASSVDRGRYEQYF.

The CDR3 here is CASGGTGYEQYF. The CDR3 bases are TGTGCCAGCGGCGGGACAGGCTACGAGCAGTACTTC. This chain connects TRBV6-5 to TRBJ2-7, with TRBD1 matching over 8 bases. V was clipped by 8 bases and J by 3 bases; unmatched bases: 3. The CDR3 runs to 12 residues. CDR1 is MNHEY and CDR2 is SVGAGI in the germline V gene.

Only one count was recorded for this clone. The rearrangement links TRBV11-2 to TRBJ2-1; no clear D gene. CDR1 and CDR2 from the germline V gene are SGHAT and FQNNGV. This CDR3 has 15 amino acids. Trimming removed 0 bases from V and 5 bases from J, with 11 bases in between. CDR3 sequence: CASSLDPGTHNEQFF. The CDR3 nucleotides are TGTGCCAGCAGCTTAGATCCGGGCACACACAATGAGCAGTTCTTC.

This chain links TRBV6-4 with TRBJ2-7, with D perhaps TRBD1 (7 bases). V was pared by 0 bases and J by 1 base, with 25 bases between. The CDR3 has 20 residues. Germline-derived CDR1 and CDR2 are MRHNA and SNTAGT. The CDR3 loop is CASSDSASFGGDSPSYEQYF. As DNA, the CDR3 is TGTGCCAGCAGTGACTCTGCTTCCTTTGGAGGGGACAGCCCTTCCTACGAGCAGTACTTC.

This clone was seen only once. This rearrangement joins TRBV10-3 to TRBJ2-5, with D unresolved. V lost 0 bases, J lost 5 bases, and 10 bases lay in between. The germline gives CDR1 ENHRY, CDR2 SYGVKD. This CDR3 is built from 14 residues. The CDR3 DNA is TGTGCCATCAGTGAGTCAGGTGGGCTGGAGACCCAGTACTTC. It specifies CAISESGGLETQYF.

CDR3 DNA sequence: TGCGCCAGCAGCGCAAGGACAGGGACCACCGGGGAGCTGTTTTTT. This translates into CASSARTGTTGELFF. The chain employs TRBV5-1 and TRBJ2-2; TRBD1 matches at 8 bases. The germline V gene encodes CDR1 SGHRS and CDR2 YFSETQ. The junction had 6 bases not matched to a gene; V was cut back by 4 bases and J by 4 bases. The CDR3 is 15 amino acids.

The V gene is TRBV19, the J gene TRBJ1-1, with unresolved D. This CDR3 comprises 14 residues. With 3 bases removed from V and 4 bases from J, the gap between germline ends came to 12 bases. The V gene's germline CDR1 is LNHDA and CDR2 SQIVND (reference sequence). The CDR3 DNA reads TGTGCCAGTAGTATCCCGGGATATGGCACTGAAGCTTTCTTT. This sequence encodes CASSIPGYGTEAFF. Filled out from reference TRBV19 and TRBJ1-1, the complete variable domain reads DGGITQSPKYLFRKEGQNVTLSCEQNLNHDAMYWYRQDPGQGLRLIYYSQIVNDFQKGDIAEGYSVSREKKESFPLTVTSAQKNPTAFYLCASSIPGYGTEAFFGQGTRLTVV.

The chain combines TRBV5-1 with TRBJ2-7, with D possibly being TRBD1 (6 bases). The germline V gene has CDR1 SGHRS and CDR2 YFSETQ. The CDR3 contains 16 residues. Between the trimmed V and J ends, which lost 4 bases and 6 bases, there was a span of 23 bases. The CDR3 nucleotides are TGCGCCAGCAGCCTGACGGGACACCCCATGGGGCTCGAGCAGTACTTC. It is translated as CASSLTGHPMGLEQYF.

The rearrangement links TRBV29-1 to TRBJ2-1; 7 bases line up with TRBD2. The junction had 7 bases not matched to a gene; V was cut back by 4 bases and J by 4 bases. The CDR3 is 14 amino acids. Germline CDR1 SQVTM, CDR2 ANQGSEA. The CDR3 loop is CSVVGLAVYNEQFF. In DNA form, the CDR3 reads TGCAGCGTTGTTGGGCTAGCGGTTTACAATGAGCAGTTCTTC.

The V and J genes are TRBV9 and TRBJ2-5; D ambiguous. V was pared by 3 bases and J by 5 bases, with 8 bases between. Germline CDR1 is SGDLS and CDR2 is YYNGEE. There are 12 residues in the CDR3. Here the CDR3 reads CASSGTEETQYF. In DNA, the CDR3 is TGTGCCAGCAGCGGGACGGAGGAGACCCAGTACTTC.

V is TRBV29-1 and J is TRBJ2-7, with 7 bases fitting TRBD2. Germline loops: CDR1 SQVTM, CDR2 ANQGSEA. V shed 1 base, J shed 3 bases, and the junction held 9 bases outside the gene matches. The CDR3 runs to 15 residues. The CDR3 DNA reads TGCAGCGTTGAAGCCCGGGCGGGAGCCCTCTACGAGCAGTACTTC. Amino acid sequence: CSVEARAGALYEQYF.

The V call is TRBV3-1 (or the pseudogene TRBV3-2), the J call TRBJ2-1; no definite D call. This CDR3 has 15 residues. Germline CDR1 and CDR2: LGHDT and YNNKEL (reference sequence). The V gene lost 2 bases and the J gene lost 4 bases, with 12 bases spanning the gap. The CDR3 loop reads CASSQLPSPYNEQFF. The DNA of the CDR3 is TGTGCCAGCAGCCAACTACCTAGTCCGTACAATGAGCAGTTCTTC.

This rearrangement joins TRBV2 to TRBJ2-1; D ambiguous. Germline V lookup: CDR1 SNHLY, CDR2 FYNNEI. The CDR3 runs 10 residues. V lost 8 bases to trimming and J lost 7 bases, with 6 bases between them. The CDR3 is CASSQNEQFF. CDR3 DNA sequence: TGTGCCAGCTCTCAAAATGAGCAGTTCTTC. The full variable domain, with the rest looked up from reference TRBV2 and TRBJ2-1, is EPEVTQTPSHQVTQMGQEVILRCVPISNHLYFYWYRQILGQKVEFLVSFYNNEISEKSEIFDDQFSVERPDGSNFTLKIRSTKLEDSAMYFCASSQNEQFFGPGTRLTVL.

The DNA of the CDR3 is TGTGCCAGCAGCTTGGAGGTAGGCGGCGCTTCGAGTGATACGCAGTATTTT. It is translated as CASSLEVGGASSDTQYF. The chain carries TRBV5-8 and TRBJ2-3; D is unclear. The germline CDR1 and CDR2 sequences are SGHTS and YDEGEE. V was shortened by 0 bases and J by 6 bases, with 20 bases between the two germline ends. The CDR3 extends over 17 amino acids.

The chain combines TRBV6-2 or TRBV6-3 with TRBJ2-3; 11 nucleotides match TRBD2. Trimming cost V 6 bases and J 5 bases; bases outside gene matches: 10. The CDR3 totals 16 residues. Germline CDR1 reads MNHEY; CDR2 reads SVGEGT. CDR3 sequence reads: CASSPTSGSILDTQYF. In DNA form, the CDR3 reads TGTGCCAGCAGCCCTACTAGCGGGAGCATCTTAGATACGCAGTATTTT.